The 5 T cell receptor beta chains presented below share a single source sample, sequenced in a study of tumor and adjacent non-tumor tissue in lung cancer (dated by TCRdb to the late 2010s). RNA was isolated from bulk unsorted tissue, and RNA quality was assessed with a NanoDrop ND-1000 and an Agilent 2100. The library came from multiplex PCR. For sequencing, an Illumina HiSeq 2500 was employed. TCRbeta libraries were constructed through three rounds of nested PCR with primers (Table S4) according to protocols adapted from ARM-PCR. The public reads were reprocessed in TCRdb via fastp at Q25 and MiXCR, keeping in-frame beta chains. Each record represents a unique CDR3 protein, reported with the most common genes and DNA among its rows. For this sample the table gives fewer than 120,000 distinct CDR3 sequences, of which 84% were detected only once. The ten biggest clones cover approximately 24% of the sample.

The sample was lung tumor tissue. These receptors were obtained from a man in his 70s with non-small cell lung cancer.

To note about this clonotype: The CDR3 does not end in the conserved phenylalanine or tryptophan, so this is likely a read error. It is unclear where the CDR3 begins or ends on the DNA, so no DNA is shown, and the CDR3 is as TCRdb lists it. The V and J genes are TRBV11-3 and TRBJ1-1. The CDR3 has 16 amino acids, counting both end residues. CDR1 and CDR2 (germline): SGHNT, YENEEA. The CDR3 sequence is CASSLFSIRMKTEAII.

Points on this clonotype: This may come from a read error, since a much larger clone is one base off. The conserved phenylalanine or tryptophan normally closing the CDR3 is absent here, so this likely arose from a read error. The J gene is TRBJ2-1, the V gene TRBV24-1, with 9 nucleotides matching TRBD1. CDR1 and CDR2 (germline): KGHDR, SFDVKD. This CDR3 is built from 13 residues. Trimming at V came to 9 bases and at J to 5 bases, leaving 4 bases not matched to a gene. The CDR3 reads CATSGQGNNEQFS. The CDR3 region has the DNA TGTGCCACCTCAGGACAGGGGAACAATGAGCAGTTCTCC.

Concerning this clonotype: It may be a read error: a sequence one base away is much more abundant. The genes are TRBV20-1 and TRBJ1-4; a weak D match, TRBD1 (5 bases). CDR3 size: 11 residues. Germline CDR1 DFQATT, CDR2 SNEGSKA (reference sequence). CDR3: CSGTKGEKQFF. Here the CDR3 DNA reads TGCAGCGGGACCAAGGGTGAAAAACAGTTTTTT.

As concerns this clonotype: At one boundary the junction diverges from the germline segment, which might be a read error. J is TRBJ2-5 and V is TRBV7-8; the match to TRBD2 covers 7 bases. The CDR3 is 17 amino acids. The germline gives CDR1 SGHVS, CDR2 FQNEAQ. DNA of the CDR3: TGTGCCAGCGGCTTAGCGTCGAGCGGAACTGGGGGGGAGACCCACTACTTC. Translating it yields CASGLASSGTGGETHYF.

Comment on this clonotype: Given a much more abundant clone one base away, this may be a read error. This chain uses TRBV2 with TRBJ2-2; possibly TRBD1 or TRBD2 for D (6 bases each). Germline V gene sequence: CDR1 SNHLY, CDR2 FYNNEI. Between the trimmed V and J ends, which lost 4 bases and 9 bases, there was a span of 18 bases. CDR3 size: 15 residues. The CDR3 spells CASSAQTGRTRELFF. The CDR3 DNA reads as TGTGCCAGCAGTGCACAAACAGGGAGGACCCGGGAGCTGTTTTTT.